Listed below are T cell receptor beta chains from one sample, sequenced in a study of T-cell memory formation after mild COVID-19. TCRdb redid the calling of the 5' RACE reads with MiXCR, one entry per CDR3 protein. The table records 400,000 to 500,000 distinct CDR3 sequences, around 18% of them present only once. Sequencing was done on a sample of PBMCs or a T cell subset sorted from them (not recorded which). Source of these receptors: an adult woman who had mild COVID-19 (a few samples of this study predate the infection). Cell type and time point are not known. The CDR3 runs from the conserved cysteine through the conserved F or W. The D gene is left open where the match is weak. Clone sizes are given selectively: once, few, many, or a class where the clone is expanded.

D	J	V	size	DNA	CDR3
.	TRBJ1-6	TRBV15	few	TGTGCCACCAGCAGAGCTCAGGGAGATTATTCACCCCTCCACTTT	CATSRAQGDYSPLHF
.	TRBJ2-2	TRBV15	few	TGTGCCACCAGCATAGGTCGGTGGGCGAACACCGGGGAGCTGTTTTTT	CATSIGRWANTGELFF
.	TRBJ2-3	TRBV5-1	few	TGCGCCAGCTCCGGACAGCCGAGCACAGATACGCAGTATTTT	CASSGQPSTDTQYF
TRBD2	TRBJ2-1	TRBV4-3	.	TGCGCCAGCAGCCAGGAGGGACTAGCGGGAGTCCCCTACAATGAGCAGTTCTTC	CASSQEGLAGVPYNEQFF
.	TRBJ1-1	TRBV20-1	.	TGCAGTGCTAGGTCCCCGGGTGGAAACTTTGAAGCTTTCTTT	CSARSPGGNFEAFF
TRBD1	TRBJ2-7	TRBV9	few	TGTGCCAGCAGCGGGGCGACAGGGTGGTCCTACGAGCAGTACTTC	CASSGATGWSYEQYF
TRBD1	TRBJ2-7	TRBV11-3	.	TGTGCCAGCAGTCTAAAGGACAGGAGGTCCTACGAGCAGTACTTC	CASSLKDRRSYEQYF
.	TRBJ2-1	TRBV20-1	.	TGCAGTGTTCGGTTTCGAGGTTTTTACAATGAGCAGTTCTTC	CSVRFRGFYNEQFF
TRBD2	TRBJ2-5	TRBV7-3	many	TGTGCCAGCAGCCCCGGGGAGGGGAGGATAGAGACCCAGTACTTC	CASSPGEGRIETQYF
.	TRBJ1-1	TRBV5-1	.	TGCGCCAGCAGCTCCGGAGGGGGTTCCACTGAAGCTTTCTTT	CASSSGGGSTEAFF
.	TRBJ1-5	TRBV12-3/TRBV12-4	few	TGTGCCAGCGGGTTGGATGGAGGCAATCAGCCCCAGCATTTT	CASGLDGGNQPQHF
.	TRBJ1-6	TRBV2	few	TGTGCCAGCAGTGTTCAAAGGCAGGATAATTCACCCCTCCACTTT	CASSVQRQDNSPLHF
TRBD1	TRBJ2-7	TRBV20-1	few	TGCAGTGCCAAGGCCGGGACAGGGGGCACCTACGAGCAGTACTTC	CSAKAGTGGTYEQYF
.	TRBJ1-1	TRBV23-1	few	TGCGCCAGCAGTCAACCCGGACAGACCCCCAGGGTGTCCTTGAACACTGAAGCTTTCTTT	CASSQPGQTPRVSLNTEAFF
.	TRBJ2-7	TRBV20-1	many	TGCAGTGCTAGAGACCCGGCCGGTGGCGGTTCCTACGAGCAGTACTTC	CSARDPAGGGSYEQYF
.	TRBJ2-1	TRBV7-9	.	TGTGCCAGCAGCTCTGGACAGGGAGGGCCTTTACGAGAGTTCTTC	CASSSGQGGPLREFF
TRBD2	TRBJ2-7	TRBV25-1	.	TGTGCCAGCGCTCAACCAGCGGGGACCGAGCAGTACTTC	CASAQPAGTEQYF
.	TRBJ2-7	TRBV9	.	TGTGCCAGCAGCGTAGAGGTCCGGGGCGAGCAGTACTTC	CASSVEVRGEQYF
.	TRBJ1-6	TRBV12-3/TRBV12-4	few	TGTGCCAGCAGAGGGACGGAGGTGAATAATTCACCCCTCCACTTT	CASRGTEVNNSPLHF
TRBD1	TRBJ1-5	TRBV6-2/TRBV6-3	.	TGTGCCAGCAGAAGGGACGGGACAGCTAGCAATCAGCCCCAGCATTTT	CASRRDGTASNQPQHF
.	TRBJ2-3	TRBV6-1	few	TGTGCCAGCAGTGATGGTCGACTCCCCATGACAGATACGCAGTATTTT	CASSDGRLPMTDTQYF
TRBD2	TRBJ2-3	TRBV7-6	.	TGTGCCAGCAGGGAACTAGCGGGGGCCGGGATAGATACGCAGTATTTT	CASRELAGAGIDTQYF
TRBD2	TRBJ2-7	TRBV6-5	.	TGTGCCAGCAGTTACTCGAGATCAGCGGGGAAGTACTTC	CASSYSRSAGKYF
TRBD1	TRBJ1-1	TRBV20-1	few	TGCAGTGTGATCGGACAGGGGGCACGGCACACTGAAGCTTTCTTT	CSVIGQGARHTEAFF
.	TRBJ2-5	TRBV12-5	.	TGTGCTAGTGCCGCCCTGGGGACCCAGTACTTC	CASAALGTQYF
.	TRBJ2-7	TRBV6-4	.	TGTGCCAGCAGTGACGAAAAAAGATCCTCCTACGAGCAGTACTTC	CASSDEKRSSYEQYF
TRBD2	TRBJ2-1	TRBV24-1	.	TGTGCCACCAAGGGGACTAGCTCCACTGAGCAGTTCTTC	CATKGTSSTEQFF
.	TRBJ2-7	TRBV7-9	few	TGTGCCAGCGCAAAAGTGTCCATCGGCTCCTACGAGCAGTACTTC	CASAKVSIGSYEQYF
TRBD1	TRBJ1-2	TRBV6-5	.	TGTGCCAGCAGTTATGAGACAGGGTCGTATGGCTACACCTTC	CASSYETGSYGYTF
.	TRBJ1-5	TRBV29-1	few	TGCAGCGTTGGAGGAGGACGTAGCAATCAGCCCCAGCATTTT	CSVGGGRSNQPQHF
TRBD2	TRBJ2-5	TRBV10-3	.	TGTGCCATCAGTCCCCGTGCCAGCGGGGGGGAAGAGACCCAGTACTTC	CAISPRASGGEETQYF
.	TRBJ2-7	TRBV6-2/TRBV6-3	few	TGTGCCAGCAGTTACTCGATTTCGCGGGGCCAGGCCATCTCCTACGAGCAGTACTTC	CASSYSISRGQAISYEQYF
TRBD1	TRBJ2-7	TRBV29-1	many	TGCAGCGTTGGACGACAGGGGGAAACCGAGCAGTACTTC	CSVGRQGETEQYF
.	TRBJ2-7	TRBV27	.	TGTGCCAGCAGTCCGCGACAGGGAGGGACCTCCTACGAGCAGTACTTC	CASSPRQGGTSYEQYF
.	TRBJ1-1	TRBV27	few	TGTGCCAGCAGTTTCTTCGGGGGGGAAGCTTTCTTT	CASSFFGGEAFF
.	TRBJ1-5	TRBV18	many	TGTGCCAGCTCACCAGGGCTTAGCAATCAGCCCCAGCATTTT	CASSPGLSNQPQHF
TRBD1	TRBJ2-3	TRBV5-1	few	TGCGCCAGCAGCTTGGCCGGCAGGGGGCTCCCAGATACGCAGTATTTT	CASSLAGRGLPDTQYF
.	TRBJ2-7	TRBV20-1	.	TGCAGTGCTAGGCCCGGAGCGGGCGGTTCTCGATACGAGCAGTACTTC	CSARPGAGGSRYEQYF
.	TRBJ1-4	TRBV7-2	few	TGTGCCAGCAGCTGGGGCCTATCCAATGAAAAACTGTTTTTT	CASSWGLSNEKLFF
TRBD1	TRBJ1-2	TRBV4-2	.	TGTGCCAGCAGCCAAGATCGGGACAGGGCCTACTATGGCTACACCTTC	CASSQDRDRAYYGYTF
.	TRBJ2-5	TRBV24-1	few	TGTGCCACCAGGGATGCGGGGCTTAAAGAGACCCAGTACTTC	CATRDAGLKETQYF
.	TRBJ1-1	TRBV19	.	TGTGCCAGTAAGACGGGGTCGGCCACTGAAGCTTTCTTT	CASKTGSATEAFF
TRBD1	TRBJ2-5	TRBV27	few	TGTGCCAGCAGACCGACAGGGGGGCGTGAGACCCAGTACTTC	CASRPTGGRETQYF
TRBD1	TRBJ2-7	TRBV7-9	.	TGTGCCAGCAGCGTAGGGTGGGGACAGGGCGAGCAGTACTTC	CASSVGWGQGEQYF
TRBD1	TRBJ1-1	TRBV30	.	TGTGCCTGGAACAGGGGGGGGACTGAAGCTTTCTTT	CAWNRGGTEAFF
.	TRBJ1-2	TRBV7-2	.	TGTGCCAGCAGCTTAGCGGCAGGGGTGAGCTATGGCTACACCTTC	CASSLAAGVSYGYTF
.	TRBJ2-7	TRBV5-1	.	TGCGCCAGCAGTCCAGGGCTCCTGGGGGACGAGCAGTACTTC	CASSPGLLGDEQYF
TRBD1	TRBJ2-7	TRBV11-2	few	TGTGCCAGCAGCTTGACAGGGTTCGAGCAGTACTTC	CASSLTGFEQYF
.	TRBJ2-7	TRBV30	few	TGTGCCTGGAGTGTGTATTTCTACGAGCAGTACTTC	CAWSVYFYEQYF
.	TRBJ1-1	TRBV20-1	.	TGCAGTGCTAGAGATGGGTCAGGGAGGAACACTGAAGCTTTCTTT	CSARDGSGRNTEAFF
TRBD1	TRBJ1-6	TRBV6-5	.	TGTGCCAGCAGTTACGGGACAGGGATGAATTCACCCCTCCACTTT	CASSYGTGMNSPLHF
TRBD1	TRBJ1-2	TRBV29-1	once	TGCAGCGTTGAAAGGGGGCACCCTGGCTACACCTTC	CSVERGHPGYTF
TRBD1	TRBJ1-2	TRBV10-2	.	TGCGCCAGCACGGCTTCAGGGGGAAGCTATGGCTACACCTTC	CASTASGGSYGYTF